Listed here are 5 T cell receptor beta chains from one sample, sequenced in a study of cytomegalovirus exposure and HLA in healthy donors. Amplification used 60 Vbeta primers and 13 Jbeta primers. Repertoires were generated with immunoSEQ multiplex PCR, while TCRdb's copy carries only in-frame clones and drops some. The repertoire holds about 150,000 clones, almost 80% seen once, with approximately 0.66% in the top ten. Source material: PBMCs. The receptors derive from a male donor in good health and CMV-seronegative.

This rearrangement joins TRBV18 to TRBJ2-3; 7 bases are shared with TRBD2. This CDR3 has 16 amino acids. With 6 bases clipped from V and 1 base from J, the junction kept 10 bases outside the gene matches. CDR1 and CDR2 (germline): KGHSH, LQKENI. The CDR3, as DNA: TGTGCCAGCTCCCAAAATGCGGGGGACCGCACAGATACGCAGTATTTT. Protein product: CASSQNAGDRTDTQYF.

This chain connects TRBV2 to TRBJ1-2; D ambiguous. Trimming took off 6 bases at V and 4 bases at J, with 9 bases between the two ends. Germline values: CDR1 SNHLY, CDR2 FYNNEI. This CDR3 has 12 residues. CDR3 loop: CASREVVYGYTF. CDR3 sequence (DNA): TGTGCCAGCAGGGAGGTAGTCTATGGCTACACCTTC.

This clone was detected once. This chain uses TRBV15 with TRBJ1-3; D gene uncertain. This CDR3 is 15 amino acids long. Trimming took off 1 base at V and 4 bases at J, with 11 bases between the two ends. Germline assignment: CDR1 LNHNV and CDR2 YYDKDF (reference sequence). The CDR3 DNA follows: TGTGCCACCAGCAGAGGCCCGGGAGGAGGAAACACCATATATTTT. This codes for CATSRGPGGGNTIYF.

This clone has only one observation. The genes are TRBV30 and TRBJ2-1, with D possibly being TRBD1 (6 bases). V gave up 2 bases and J gave up 2 bases, with 7 bases separating them. The CDR3 contains 13 residues. CDR1 is GTSNPN and CDR2 is SVGIG in the germline V gene (reference sequence). CDR3 DNA: TGTGCCTGGAGTAGGGGGACCTACAATGAGCAGTTCTTC. It translates to CAWSRGTYNEQFF.

The chain combines TRBV5-1 with TRBJ1-1, with D perhaps TRBD1 (5 bases). This CDR3 region has 14 residues. CDR1 and CDR2 (germline): SGHRS, YFSETQ. V lost 4 bases to trimming and J lost 1 base, with 11 bases between them. CDR3 coding DNA: TGCGCCAGCAGCCCCAGCGGGGCGAACACTGAAGCTTTCTTT. Translating it yields CASSPSGANTEAFF. Based on the CDR3 plus reference TRBV5-1 and TRBJ1-1, the full variable domain is KAGVTQTPRYLIKTRGQQVTLSCSPISGHRSVSWYQQTPGQGLQFLFEYFSETQRNKGNFPGRFSGRQFSNSRSEMNVSTLELGDSALYLCASSPSGANTEAFFGQGTRLTVV.